This T cell receptor (beta chain) appears in the sequencing data of a study of T cell responses to AZD1222 COVID-19 vaccine. Study-level points and caveats: CD4 TCRs linked to vaccination spanned spike, dominating at 160-218 and 743-854. Sampling that yielded the repertoires occurred only after the peak T cell response. Among the donors, most were white British and more were female, and clonal diversity was possibly underestimated.

It was second doses at about 4 or about 12 weeks that were pooled. Sequenced by immunoSEQ multiplex PCR; TCRdb stores in-frame clones only, minus some. The table has 110,000 to 150,000 clones, about 88% seen once. The germline V gene encodes CDR1 LNHDA and CDR2 SQIVND (reference sequence). Trimming cost V 4 bases and J 2 bases, with 14 bases left between them. This CDR3 contains 15 residues. About this clone itself: What it binds is not known.

This chain links TRBV19 with TRBJ2-5, with D perhaps TRBD1 (6 bases). Sequences were derived from peripheral blood, sampled 28 days after the second AZD1222 dose. The TCR comes from an adult who received the AZD1222 COVID-19 vaccine. The CDR3 nucleotides are TGTGCCAGTAGTAACCAGGGGTGGAATCAAGAGACCCAGTACTTC. Residues: CASSNQGWNQETQYF.